This T cell receptor beta chain was identified in a study of blood T cell repertoires in COVID-19. The wider study: Whether acute or convalescent, the COVID-19 samples came from the United States, Italy and Spain.

Authors' data handling: Estimation of nucleated cell counts was performed using reference gene primer amplification. TCRdb keeps only in-frame clones here, not all; method: immunoSEQ multiplex PCR. V and J calls and clone size come straight from that table; D and trimming were deduced from the DNA. The profile shows approximately 250,000 clones, 86% of them singletons. Seattle patients were enrolled while actively infected and followed longitudinally. The receptor's source is a woman of 80 years or more with COVID-19, enrolled during active disease. Sequences were obtained from peripheral blood.

For the CDR3, the DNA is TGTGCCAGCAGTCCAGGGCTCTCTGGGGCCAACGTCCTGACTTTC. Its translation is CASSPGLSGANVLTF. J is TRBJ2-6 and V is TRBV2; a possible D gene is TRBD1 (5 bases). The V gene lost 5 bases and the J gene lost 0 bases, with 8 bases spanning the gap. In germline, CDR1 is SNHLY, CDR2 FYNNEI. The CDR3 runs 15 residues.